Presented here are 6 T cell receptor beta chains from one specimen sequenced in a study of T cell responses to AZD1222 COVID-19 vaccine (dated by TCRdb to the early 2020s). What the time point label conveys for this sample: about 28 days (+/-7) after the second vaccine dose. The library was obtained by the immunoSEQ multiplex PCR assay. TCRdb retrieved this table from immuneACCESS and kept in-frame rearrangements only. Not all clones are present; in checked studies, unresolved V genes account for under half, and no reason is known for the remainder. Counted in this sample were 120,000 or so clones; 84% of them appeared once. Together, the top ten hold roughly a quarter of the sample. The sample consisted of peripheral blood, taken 28 days after the second AZD1222 dose. All receptors come from an adult who received the AZD1222 COVID-19 vaccine.

The chain joins TRBV9 to TRBJ1-1; tentatively, D is TRBD1 (6 bases). The CDR3 is made up of 16 amino acids. V lost 0 bases and J lost 6, with 18 bases in between. Germline V gene data show CDR1 as SGDLS and CDR2 as YYNGEE. The CDR3 DNA reads TGTGCCAGCAGCGTAGTGGATGTAGACAGGAGGTCTGAAGCTTTCTTT. Its protein is CASSVVDVDRRSEAFF.

J is TRBJ2-7 and V is TRBV27; D call uncertain. The CDR3 length is 14 residues. The germline CDR1 and CDR2 sequences are MNHEY and SMNVEV (reference sequence). Trimming removed 0 bases from V and 2 bases from J, with 8 bases in between. The CDR3 nucleotides are TGTGCCAGCAGTTTATCTTTAAACACCTACGAGCAGTACTTC. Amino acids: CASSLSLNTYEQYF.

V and J are TRBV7-9 and TRBJ2-1; no clear D. The CDR3 contains 15 residues. V was pared by 4 bases and J by 0 bases, with 10 bases between. CDR1 and CDR2 from the germline V gene are SEHNR and FQNEAQ (reference sequence). The CDR3 bases are TGTGCCAGCAGCTCGTATCGGTCCTCCTACAATGAGCAGTTCTTC. Its protein product is CASSSYRSSYNEQFF.

This clone occurred once. The chain links TRBV28 to TRBJ1-2; TRBD1 aligns across 11 bases. Per germline, CDR1 MDHEN and CDR2 SYDVKM. This CDR3 region has 15 residues. The V and J ends lost 7 bases and 5 bases, in that order; junction bases with no gene match: 9. In nucleotides, the CDR3 is TGTGCCAGCACCACGGACAGGGGGCCCCTTTATGGCTACACCTTC. It specifies CASTTDRGPLYGYTF.

The CDR3 nucleotides read TGTGCCAGCAGGCGGACGGGGTACGAGCAGTACTTC. Protein: CASRRTGYEQYF. The chain is built from TRBV6-5 and TRBJ2-7; possible D gene TRBD2, 5 bases. CDR1 is MNHEY, CDR2 SVGAGI, per germline. The CDR3 spans 12 residues. Trimming removed 6 bases at V and 4 bases at J, with 10 bases between.

The genes are TRBV9 and TRBJ1-1; a possible D gene is TRBD1 (5 bases). With 3 bases removed from V and 5 bases from J, the gap between germline ends came to 14 bases. The CDR3 has 14 residues. Looked up from germline, CDR1 is SGDLS and CDR2 is YYNGEE. CDR3: CASSAHGTYTEAFF. Here the CDR3 DNA reads TGTGCCAGCAGCGCCCACGGGACTTATACTGAAGCTTTCTTT. Based on the CDR3 plus reference TRBV9 and TRBJ1-1, the full variable domain is DSGVTQTPKHLITATGQRVTLRCSPRSGDLSVYWYQQSLDQGLQFLIQYYNGEERAKGNILERFSAQQFPDLHSELNLSSLELGDSALYFCASSAHGTYTEAFFGQGTRLTVV.